The 11 T cell receptor beta chains below were found in one sample sequenced in a study of T cells in Graves' hyperthyroidism and ophthalmopathy. Amplification yielded TCR beta CDR3 regions, with RNA transcripts as the source. Using the HTBI primer set, a first-round RT-PCR was run on the TCR CDR3. TCRdb fed the multiplex PCR reads into MiXCR, producing one record per CDR3 protein. The table has a few hundred thousand distinct CDR3 sequences, approximately 14% seen once. Sequenced: blood. Receptor source: a woman in her twenties or thirties with Graves' hyperthyroidism.

As concerns this clonotype: A much larger clone lies a single base off, so this may be a read error. This sequence joins TRBV29-1 and TRBJ1-5, with 7 bases that match TRBD1. J lost 5 bases, V lost 7 bases, and 8 bases had no gene match. The CDR3 has 13 residues. CDR1 SQVTM and CDR2 ANQGSEA come from the germline V gene. The DNA for the CDR3 is TGCAGCGCCTCGACAGGGACGGATCAGCCCCAGCATTTT. Amino acid sequence: CSASTGTDQPQHF.

This clonotype was observed many times. This rearrangement joins TRBV5-6 to TRBJ2-1, with 8 nucleotides matching TRBD2. V was clipped by 4 bases and J by 3 bases; unmatched bases: 9. CDR3 length: 16 residues. CDR1 and CDR2 (germline): SGHDT, YYEEEE. CDR3 in DNA: TGTGCCAGCAGCCTGTTAGCGGGAATGATCTACAATGAGCAGTTCTTC. Translation gives CASSLLAGMIYNEQFF.

This clonotype was detected many times. The chain couples TRBV20-1 to TRBJ1-5; 7 bases line up with TRBD1. CDR1 and CDR2 from the germline V gene are DFQATT and SNEGSKA (reference sequence). Germline trimming cut 5 bases from V and 2 bases from J; bases unmatched to any gene: 9. CDR3 length: 15 amino acids. The CDR3 coding sequence is TGCAGTGCTCAGACGACAGGGAGGCGCAATCAGCCCCAGCATTTT. This gives the protein CSAQTTGRRNQPQHF.

V gene TRBV29-1 combines with J gene TRBJ2-2; TRBD1 aligns across 10 bases. Germline V CDR1 and CDR2: SQVTM, ANQGSEA. Losses at the gene ends were 0 bases for V and 7 bases for J; bases not matched to a gene: 8. CDR3 length: 16 residues. CDR3 loop: CSVEDLRTGGHGELFF. CDR3 DNA: TGCAGCGTTGAAGATCTTAGGACAGGGGGTCACGGGGAGCTGTTTTTT.

This clonotype has ten or more counts. This chain's CDR3 is CASSYGGSSGNTIYF. In nucleotides, the CDR3 is TGTGCCAGCAGTTACGGCGGAAGCTCTGGAAACACCATATATTTT. The V call is TRBV6-8, the J call TRBJ1-3; D unclear. V was shortened by 2 bases and J by 0 bases, with 8 bases between the two germline ends. CDR1 is MNHGY, CDR2 SAAAGT, per germline. The CDR3 length is 15 residues.

Concerning this clonotype: The junction does not match germline at one end; this may be a read error. The rearrangement links TRBV6-5 to TRBJ1-4; possible D gene TRBD1, 5 bases. The CDR3 is 15 amino acids. Germline lookup yields CDR1 MNHEY and CDR2 SVGAGI. The CDR3 is CASSYAGGTNEELFF. CDR3 bases: TGTGCCAGCAGTTACGCGGGGGGAACTAATGAAGAACTGTTTTTT.

This clonotype was observed many times. The J gene is TRBJ2-1, the V gene TRBV7-2; maybe TRBD2 (5 bases). The germline V and J ends were trimmed by 8 bases and 10 bases, with 9 bases remaining between them. The germline V gene has CDR1 SGHTA and CDR2 FQGNSA. This CDR3 comprises 10 residues. The CDR3 is CASGTGEQFF. The CDR3 DNA follows: TGTGCCAGCGGCACGGGGGAGCAGTTCTTC.

In regard to this clonotype: One end of the junction does not line up with germline, which may come from a read error. The chain links TRBV6-5 to TRBJ2-5; 9 bases line up with TRBD2. Germline loops: CDR1 MNHEY, CDR2 SVGAGI. The CDR3 is 13 amino acids. The CDR3 loop is CAISYTRGGAQYF. DNA of the CDR3: TGTGCCATCAGTTACACCCGCGGGGGGGCCCAGTACTTC.

In nucleotides, the CDR3 is TGTGCCAGCAGCTCGGGACAGTATAATTCACCCCTCCACTTT. Translation: CASSSGQYNSPLHF. The chain employs TRBV7-9 and TRBJ1-6, with 7 nucleotides matching TRBD1. Germline assignment: CDR1 SEHNR and CDR2 FQNEAQ (reference sequence). This CDR3 comprises 14 residues. The V segment lost 4 bases and the J segment 4 bases; nucleotides outside the gene matches: 1.

The table lists this clonotype with many counts. V is TRBV4-3 and J is TRBJ1-4, with D perhaps matching TRBD1 (6 bases). CDR1 and CDR2 from the germline V gene are LGHNA and YSLEER. The CDR3 has 15 amino acids. Trimming removed 5 bases at V and 3 bases at J, with 13 bases between. The CDR3 spells CASSGGTPPNEKLFF. CDR3 in DNA: TGCGCCAGCAGCGGCGGGACACCGCCTAATGAAAAACTGTTTTTT.

Ten or more counts support this clonotype. The rearrangement links TRBV29-1 to TRBJ1-2; 12 nucleotides align to TRBD1. After removal of 0 bases from V and 6 bases from J, the junction contained 11 bases not matched to a gene. The CDR3 has 17 residues. In germline, CDR1 is SQVTM, CDR2 ANQGSEA. In nucleotides, the CDR3 is TGCAGCGTTGAAGATTATGTTCCGGGACAGGGGGCGAATGGCTACACCTTC. Translation: CSVEDYVPGQGANGYTF.